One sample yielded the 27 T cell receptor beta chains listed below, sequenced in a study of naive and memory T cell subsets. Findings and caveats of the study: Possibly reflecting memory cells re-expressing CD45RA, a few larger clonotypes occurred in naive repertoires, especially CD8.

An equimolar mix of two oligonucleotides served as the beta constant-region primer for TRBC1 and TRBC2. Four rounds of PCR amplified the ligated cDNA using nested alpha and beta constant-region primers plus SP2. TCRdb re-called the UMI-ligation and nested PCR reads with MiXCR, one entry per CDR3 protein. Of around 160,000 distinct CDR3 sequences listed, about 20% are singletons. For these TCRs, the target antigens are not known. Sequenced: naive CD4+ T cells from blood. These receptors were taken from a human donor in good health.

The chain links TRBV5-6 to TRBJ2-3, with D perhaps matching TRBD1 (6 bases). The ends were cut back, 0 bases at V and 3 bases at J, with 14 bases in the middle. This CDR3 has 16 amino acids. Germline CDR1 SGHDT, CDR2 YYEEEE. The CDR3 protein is CASSLASQGRTDTQYF. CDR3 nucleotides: TGTGCCAGCAGCTTGGCGTCACAGGGTCGTACAGATACGCAGTATTTT. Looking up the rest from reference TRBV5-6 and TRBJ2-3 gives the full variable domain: DAGVTQSPTHLIKTRGQQVTLRCSPKSGHDTVSWYQQALGQGPQFIFQYYEEEERQRGNFPDRFSGHQFPNYSSELNVNALLLGDSALYLCASSLASQGRTDTQYFGPGTRLTVL.

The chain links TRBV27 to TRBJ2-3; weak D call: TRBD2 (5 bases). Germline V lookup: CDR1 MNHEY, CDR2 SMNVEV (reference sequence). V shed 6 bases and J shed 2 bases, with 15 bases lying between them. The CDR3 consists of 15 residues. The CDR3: CASRSPRAYTDTQYF. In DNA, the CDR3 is TGTGCCAGCAGATCTCCGAGGGCATACACAGATACGCAGTATTTT.

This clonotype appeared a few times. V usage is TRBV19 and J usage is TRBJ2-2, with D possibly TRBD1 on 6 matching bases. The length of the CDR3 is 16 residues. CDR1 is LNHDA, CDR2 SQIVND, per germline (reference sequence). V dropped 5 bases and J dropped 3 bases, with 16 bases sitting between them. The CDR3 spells CASSPRGRGYTGELFF. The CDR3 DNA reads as TGTGCCAGTAGTCCCCGGGGCAGGGGTTACACCGGGGAGCTGTTTTTT.

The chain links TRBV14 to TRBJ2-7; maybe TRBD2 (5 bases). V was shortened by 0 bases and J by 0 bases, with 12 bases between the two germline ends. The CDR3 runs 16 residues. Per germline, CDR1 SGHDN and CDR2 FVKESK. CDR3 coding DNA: TGTGCCAGCAGCCAAGATCTGGGAGAGAGCTCCTACGAGCAGTACTTC. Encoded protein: CASSQDLGESSYEQYF.

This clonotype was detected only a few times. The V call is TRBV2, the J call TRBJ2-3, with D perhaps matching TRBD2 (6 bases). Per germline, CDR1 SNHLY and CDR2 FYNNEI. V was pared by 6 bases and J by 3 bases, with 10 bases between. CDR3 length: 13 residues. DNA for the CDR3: TGTGCCAGCAGAAGGGACTCTACAGATACGCAGTATTTT. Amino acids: CASRRDSTDTQYF.

CDR3 amino acids: CASSSAFLLRTDTQYF. CDR3 bases: TGTGCCAGCAGCTCTGCGTTCCTCCTTCGCACAGATACGCAGTATTTT. The chain has TRBV11-1 and TRBJ2-3, with D unclear. Germline V lookup: CDR1 SGHAT, CDR2 FQDESV (reference sequence). Deletions cut 4 bases from V and 1 base from J, with 15 bases between. The CDR3 loop spans 16 amino acids.

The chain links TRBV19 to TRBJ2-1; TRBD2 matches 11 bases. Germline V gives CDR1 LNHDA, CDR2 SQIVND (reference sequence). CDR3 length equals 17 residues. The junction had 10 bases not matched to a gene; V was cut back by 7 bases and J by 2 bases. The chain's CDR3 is CASKPRLAGIAYNEQFF. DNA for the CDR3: TGTGCCAGTAAGCCCCGACTAGCGGGGATCGCCTACAATGAGCAGTTCTTC.

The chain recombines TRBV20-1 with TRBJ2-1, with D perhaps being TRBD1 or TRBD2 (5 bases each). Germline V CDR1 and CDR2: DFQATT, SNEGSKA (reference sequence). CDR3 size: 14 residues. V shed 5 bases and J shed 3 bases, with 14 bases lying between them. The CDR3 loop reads CSASGAANYNEQFF. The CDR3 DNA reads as TGCAGTGCTTCCGGGGCGGCTAACTACAATGAGCAGTTCTTC.

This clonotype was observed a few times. The CDR3 reads CASSLASRGSEKLFF. The CDR3 coding sequence is TGTGCCAGCAGCTTAGCCTCCCGAGGGAGTGAAAAACTGTTTTTT. The rearrangement uses TRBV7-9 and TRBJ1-4; D ambiguous. Trimming removed 0 bases at V and 7 bases at J, with 12 bases between. CDR1 and CDR2 from the germline V gene are SEHNR and FQNEAQ (reference sequence). The CDR3 spans 15 residues. Full variable domain (missing parts from reference TRBV7-9 and TRBJ1-4): DTGVSQNPRHKITKRGQNVTFRCDPISEHNRLYWYRQTLGQGPEFLTYFQNEAQLEKSRLLSDRFSAERPKGSFSTLEIQRTEQGDSAMYLCASSLASRGSEKLFFGSGTQLSVL.

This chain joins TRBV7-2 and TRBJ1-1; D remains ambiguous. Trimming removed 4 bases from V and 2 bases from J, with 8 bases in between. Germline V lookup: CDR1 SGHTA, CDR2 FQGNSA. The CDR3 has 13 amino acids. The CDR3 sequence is CASSSYVNTEAFF. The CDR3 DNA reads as TGTGCCAGCAGCTCATATGTCAACACTGAAGCTTTCTTT.

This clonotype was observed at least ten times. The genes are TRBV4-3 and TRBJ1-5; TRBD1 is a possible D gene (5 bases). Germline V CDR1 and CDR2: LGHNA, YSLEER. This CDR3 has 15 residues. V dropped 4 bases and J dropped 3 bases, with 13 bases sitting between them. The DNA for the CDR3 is TGCGCCAGCAGCCGGGGGGTAGCGGTCAATCAGCCCCAGCATTTT. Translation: CASSRGVAVNQPQHF.

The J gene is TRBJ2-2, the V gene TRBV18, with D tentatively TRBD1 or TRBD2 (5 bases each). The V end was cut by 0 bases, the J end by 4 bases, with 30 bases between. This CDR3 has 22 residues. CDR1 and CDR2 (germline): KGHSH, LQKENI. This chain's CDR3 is CASSPPLAGRVLGDLITGELFF. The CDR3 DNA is TGTGCCAGCTCACCACCGTTGGCAGGGAGAGTCCTTGGGGACCTGATCACCGGGGAGCTGTTTTTT. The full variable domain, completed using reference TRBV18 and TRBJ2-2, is NAGVMQNPRHLVRRRGQEARLRCSPMKGHSHVYWYRQLPEEGLKFMVYLQKENIIDESGMPKERFSAEFPKEGPSILRIQQVVRGDSAAYFCASSPPLAGRVLGDLITGELFFGEGSRLTVL.

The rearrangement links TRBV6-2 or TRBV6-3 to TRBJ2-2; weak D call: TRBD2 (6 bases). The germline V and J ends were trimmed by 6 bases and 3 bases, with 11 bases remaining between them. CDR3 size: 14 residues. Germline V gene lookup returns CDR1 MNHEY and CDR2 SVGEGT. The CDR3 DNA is TGTGCCAGCAGCCAAGGACTACACACCGGGGAGCTGTTTTTT. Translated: CASSQGLHTGELFF.

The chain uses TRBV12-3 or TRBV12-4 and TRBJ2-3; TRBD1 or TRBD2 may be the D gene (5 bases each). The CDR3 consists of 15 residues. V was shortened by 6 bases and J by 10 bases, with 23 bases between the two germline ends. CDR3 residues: CASRLKTPGAAPQYF. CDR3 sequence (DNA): TGTGCCAGCAGGCTCAAGACTCCCGGGGCAGCCCCGCAGTATTTT.

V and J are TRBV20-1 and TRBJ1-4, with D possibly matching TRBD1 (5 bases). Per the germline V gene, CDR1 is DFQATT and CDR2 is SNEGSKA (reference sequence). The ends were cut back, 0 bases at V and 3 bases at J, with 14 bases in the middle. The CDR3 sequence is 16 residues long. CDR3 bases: TGCAGTGCTAGAGATTTTCGGGGGGTTGCTAATGAAAAACTGTTTTTT. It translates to CSARDFRGVANEKLFF.

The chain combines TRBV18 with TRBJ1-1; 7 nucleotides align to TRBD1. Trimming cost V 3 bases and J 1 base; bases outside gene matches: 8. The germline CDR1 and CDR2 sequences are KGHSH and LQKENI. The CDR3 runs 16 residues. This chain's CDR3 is CASSPGKGARNTEAFF. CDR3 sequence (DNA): TGTGCCAGCTCACCCGGTAAGGGGGCGAGGAACACTGAAGCTTTCTTT.

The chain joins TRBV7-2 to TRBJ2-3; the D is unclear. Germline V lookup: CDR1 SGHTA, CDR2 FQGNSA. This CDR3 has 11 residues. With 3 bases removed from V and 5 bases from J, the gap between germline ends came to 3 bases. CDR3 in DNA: TGTGCCAGCAGCTTTGGAGATACGCAGTATTTT. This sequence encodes CASSFGDTQYF.

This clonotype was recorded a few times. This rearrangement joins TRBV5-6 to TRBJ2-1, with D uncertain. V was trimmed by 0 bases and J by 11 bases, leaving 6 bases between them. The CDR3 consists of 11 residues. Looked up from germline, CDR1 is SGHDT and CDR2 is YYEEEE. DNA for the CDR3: TGTGCCAGCAGCTTGGACACTCAGCAGTTCTTC. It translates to CASSLDTQQFF.

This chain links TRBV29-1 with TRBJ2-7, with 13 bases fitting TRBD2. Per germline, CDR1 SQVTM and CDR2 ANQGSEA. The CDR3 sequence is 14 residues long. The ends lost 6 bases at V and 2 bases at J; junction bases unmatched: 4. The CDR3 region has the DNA TGCAGCGTGCACGGGACTAGCGGGACCTACGAGCAGTACTTC. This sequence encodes CSVHGTSGTYEQYF.

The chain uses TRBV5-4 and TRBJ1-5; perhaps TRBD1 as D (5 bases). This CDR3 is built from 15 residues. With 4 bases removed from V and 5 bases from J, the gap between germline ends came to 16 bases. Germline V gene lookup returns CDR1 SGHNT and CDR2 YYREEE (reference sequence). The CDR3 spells CASSEGPGRDQPQHF. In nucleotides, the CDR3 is TGTGCCAGCAGCGAGGGACCGGGGAGAGATCAGCCCCAGCATTTT.

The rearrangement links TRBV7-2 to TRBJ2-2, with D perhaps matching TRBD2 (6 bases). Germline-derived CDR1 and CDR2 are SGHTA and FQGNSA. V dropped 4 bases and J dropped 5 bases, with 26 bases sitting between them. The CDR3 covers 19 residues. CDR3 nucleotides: TGTGCCAGCAGCTCTAACCCTCGGCGTCAAACGGGAGTGACCGGGGAGCTGTTTTTT. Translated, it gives CASSSNPRRQTGVTGELFF.

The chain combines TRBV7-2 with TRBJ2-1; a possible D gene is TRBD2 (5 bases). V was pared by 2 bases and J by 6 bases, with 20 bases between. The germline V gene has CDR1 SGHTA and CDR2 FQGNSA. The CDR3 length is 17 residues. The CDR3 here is CASSLSLVPSGGNEQFF. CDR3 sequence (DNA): TGTGCCAGCAGCTTAAGTTTGGTCCCCAGCGGAGGCAATGAGCAGTTCTTC.

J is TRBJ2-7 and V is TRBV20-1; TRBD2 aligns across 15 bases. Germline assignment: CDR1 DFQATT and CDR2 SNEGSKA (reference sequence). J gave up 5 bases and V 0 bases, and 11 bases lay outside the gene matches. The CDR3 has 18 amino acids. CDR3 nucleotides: TGCAGTGCTAGAGACCCACAGGGGGGGACTAGCGGGAGGCACGAGCAGTACTTC. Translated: CSARDPQGGTSGRHEQYF.

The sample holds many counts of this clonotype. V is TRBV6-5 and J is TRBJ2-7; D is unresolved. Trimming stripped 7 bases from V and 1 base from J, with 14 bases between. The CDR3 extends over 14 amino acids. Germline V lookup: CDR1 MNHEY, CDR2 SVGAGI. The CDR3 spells CASTPNRPSYEQYF. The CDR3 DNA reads TGTGCCAGCACCCCGAACCGTCCTTCCTACGAGCAGTACTTC.

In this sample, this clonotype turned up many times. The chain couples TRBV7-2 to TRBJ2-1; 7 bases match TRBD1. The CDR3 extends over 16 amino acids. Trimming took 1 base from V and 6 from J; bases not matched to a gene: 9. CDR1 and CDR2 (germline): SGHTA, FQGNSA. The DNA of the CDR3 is TGTGCCAGCAGCTTAGTTGCGCAGGGGGTATTCAATGAGCAGTTCTTC. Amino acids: CASSLVAQGVFNEQFF.

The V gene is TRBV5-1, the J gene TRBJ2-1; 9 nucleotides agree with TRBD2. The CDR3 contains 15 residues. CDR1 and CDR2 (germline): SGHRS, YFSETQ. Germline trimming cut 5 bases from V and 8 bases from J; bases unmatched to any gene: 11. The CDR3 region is CASRGGLAGVHEQFF. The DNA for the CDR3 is TGCGCCAGCAGAGGGGGATTAGCGGGAGTTCATGAGCAGTTCTTC.

The CDR3 loop reads CASSTGQGPDGELFF. The CDR3 coding sequence is TGTGCCAGCAGTACCGGACAGGGGCCGGACGGGGAGCTGTTTTTT. The chain joins TRBV7-9 to TRBJ2-2; 9 nucleotides agree with TRBD1. V trimming: 6 bases; J trimming: 7 bases; junction bases outside the gene matches: 9. Germline V gives CDR1 SEHNR, CDR2 FQNEAQ (reference sequence). The CDR3 extends over 15 amino acids.